This passage covers 16 T cell receptor beta chains from one sample sequenced in a study of blood T cell repertoires in COVID-19. Assay: immunoSEQ multiplex PCR; the TCRdb copy retains only in-frame clones and omits some. The sample yields more than 90,000 clones, around 85% seen once. The material sequenced was peripheral blood. The receptor source for this set is an older woman with active or convalescent COVID-19.

The CDR3 coding sequence is TGTGCCTGGGACAGGGACGGGACTGAAGCTTTCTTT. Translation gives CAWDRDGTEAFF. The V call is TRBV30, the J call TRBJ1-1; 7 positions match TRBD1. Trimming cost V 5 bases and J 5 bases; bases outside gene matches: 5. Germline CDR1 reads GTSNPN; CDR2 reads SVGIG (reference sequence). CDR3 length: 12 amino acids.

The V gene is TRBV10-2, the J gene TRBJ1-3; possible D gene TRBD1, 5 bases. There are 15 residues in the CDR3. V was clipped by 0 bases and J by 3 bases, with 9 bases between them. Germline V gene sequence: CDR1 WSHSY, CDR2 SAAADI. DNA of the CDR3: TGCGCCAGCAGTGAGTCCGGGACTTATGGAAACACCATATATTTT. Residues: CASSESGTYGNTIYF.

CDR3 nucleotides: TGTGCCAGCAGCGCCGACCCGAGGAGCACAGATACGCAGTATTTT. Its protein is CASSADPRSTDTQYF. The rearrangement links TRBV9 to TRBJ2-3; D gene ambiguous. CDR1 and CDR2 from the germline V gene are SGDLS and YYNGEE. The length of the CDR3 is 15 residues. Trimming shortened V by 3 bases and J by 0 bases, and 11 bases separated the two germline ends.

The V gene is TRBV7-2, the J gene TRBJ1-5; no clear D. Trimming pared 1 base from V and 5 bases from J, leaving 6 bases between. Germline V gene data show CDR1 as SGHTA and CDR2 as FQGNSA. CDR3 length: 13 amino acids. The CDR3 spells CASSLDGYQPQHF. In nucleotides, the CDR3 is TGTGCCAGCAGCTTAGACGGGTATCAGCCCCAGCATTTT.

The rearrangement links TRBV30 to TRBJ1-1; D is unresolved. The CDR3 has 15 amino acids. Germline V gene lookup returns CDR1 GTSNPN and CDR2 SVGIG (reference sequence). Trimming cost V 0 bases and J 3 bases, with 14 bases left between them. In DNA form, the CDR3 reads TGTGCCTGGAGTGTCGGCTCCAATCGGGACACTGAAGCTTTCTTT. Protein sequence: CAWSVGSNRDTEAFF.

The V and J genes are TRBV5-1 and TRBJ1-1; a weak D match, TRBD1 (6 bases). This CDR3 comprises 13 residues. The germline V gene has CDR1 SGHRS and CDR2 YFSETQ. Trimming removed 1 base from V and 6 bases from J, with 10 bases in between. The CDR3 DNA is TGCGCCAGCAGCTTGACAGGGAGATCTGAAGCTTTCTTT. Amino acid sequence: CASSLTGRSEAFF.

The chain links TRBV5-4 to TRBJ2-7; no clear D gene. Germline CDR1 is SGHNT and CDR2 is YYREEE (reference sequence). The CDR3 length is 12 residues. V lost 4 bases to trimming and J lost 4 bases, with 9 bases between them. The CDR3 DNA reads as TGTGCCAGCAGCACGGAGACTTACGAGCAGTACTTC. This codes for CASSTETYEQYF.

This clone appeared a few times. The chain uses TRBV6-2 or TRBV6-3 and TRBJ1-5; D possibly corresponds to TRBD1 (6 bases). CDR3 length: 18 amino acids. Trimming took off 6 bases at V and 1 base at J, with 22 bases between the two ends. The germline gives CDR1 MNHEY, CDR2 SVGEGT. The CDR3 region has the DNA TGTGCCAGCAGCCGAAGGGGTGAACAGGGACCCAGCAATCAGCCCCAGCATTTT. Translation: CASSRRGEQGPSNQPQHF.

The chain links TRBV11-3 to TRBJ2-2, with 10 bases aligning to TRBD2. J lost 5 bases, V lost 5 bases, and 5 bases had no gene match. Germline V gene sequence: CDR1 SGHNT, CDR2 YENEEA. The CDR3 consists of 15 residues. CDR3 amino acids: CASSLGLAPTGELFF. CDR3 sequence (DNA): TGTGCCAGCAGCCTGGGACTAGCGCCAACCGGGGAGCTGTTTTTT.

V is TRBV2 and J is TRBJ1-6; D may be TRBD1 (5 bases). With 4 bases removed from V and 8 bases from J, the gap between germline ends came to 12 bases. The CDR3 contains 14 residues. Germline V gene lookup returns CDR1 SNHLY and CDR2 FYNNEI. This CDR3 is CASSAEGRDSPLHF. The CDR3 bases are TGTGCCAGCAGTGCGGAGGGGAGGGATTCACCCCTCCACTTT.

This rearrangement joins TRBV9 to TRBJ2-3; 8 bases fit TRBD2. This CDR3 has 16 amino acids. V shed 3 bases and J 5 bases; nucleotides not matched to a gene: 11. Germline loops: CDR1 SGDLS, CDR2 YYNGEE. The CDR3 bases are TGTGCCAGCAGCGATGCGGCGGGGGGTCCTCAAGATACGCAGTATTTT. This gives the protein CASSDAAGGPQDTQYF.

V and J are TRBV2 and TRBJ1-6, with a possible D match to TRBD1 (5 bases). Trimming took 2 bases from V and 6 from J, leaving 20 bases between them. The CDR3 totals 18 residues. CDR1 is SNHLY and CDR2 is FYNNEI in the germline V gene. This CDR3 reads CASSERFGGRRSNSPLHF. CDR3 bases: TGTGCCAGCAGTGAAAGATTCGGGGGTCGACGGTCTAATTCACCCCTCCACTTT.

The chain employs TRBV2 and TRBJ2-3; 10 bases match TRBD2. Germline CDR1 is SNHLY and CDR2 is FYNNEI. The CDR3 runs 15 residues. The ends lost 4 bases at V and 4 bases at J; junction bases unmatched: 5. For the CDR3, the DNA is TGTGCCAGCAGTGTTTTAGCGGGAGGAGCAGATACGCAGTATTTT. This codes for CASSVLAGGADTQYF.

The chain uses TRBV5-1 and TRBJ2-7; tentative D call: TRBD1 (6 bases). Germline-derived CDR1 and CDR2 are SGHRS and YFSETQ. The CDR3 spans 14 residues. Trimming left V 4 bases short and J 7 bases short, with 18 bases between. CDR3 coding DNA: TGCGCCAGCAGCCACGACAGGTCTCAGGGGGAGCAGTACTTC. It codes for CASSHDRSQGEQYF.

Points on this clone: This specimen includes other DNA sequences encoding the same CDR3. CDR3 amino acids: CASSPGQGNQPQHF. The CDR3 DNA sequence: TGTGCCAGCTCACCAGGACAGGGCAATCAGCCCCAGCATTTT. V and J are TRBV18 and TRBJ1-5; 7 bases agree with TRBD1. Trimming at V came to 2 bases and at J to 2 bases, leaving 0 bases not matched to a gene. Germline assignment: CDR1 KGHSH and CDR2 LQKENI. The CDR3 is 14 residues long.

The V call is TRBV7-2, the J call TRBJ2-3; TRBD2 matches 8 bases. Per the germline V gene, CDR1 is SGHTA and CDR2 is FQGNSA. V gave up 0 bases and J gave up 3 bases; unmatched junction bases: 8. The CDR3 runs 17 residues. CDR3: CASSLASGTSRTDTQYF. The CDR3, as DNA: TGTGCCAGCAGCTTAGCCTCCGGGACTAGTAGAACAGATACGCAGTATTTT.